These 14 T cell receptor beta chains were sequenced from one sample in a study of cytomegalovirus exposure and HLA in healthy donors. PCR primers comprised 60 Vbeta and 13 Jbeta primers. Measured with immunoSEQ multiplex PCR; TCRdb has only the in-frame clones, and not every one. The table includes some 150,000 clones, 72% detected once. Sequences were obtained from PBMCs. The receptors were gathered from a man aged 50-60 years in good health and CMV-seropositive.

The genes are TRBV14 and TRBJ2-2; 8 nucleotides agree with TRBD1. With V trimmed by 4 bases and J by 6 bases, 7 bases remained unmatched. The CDR3 length is 15 residues. CDR1 is SGHDN, CDR2 FVKESK, per germline. CDR3 in amino acids: CASSLRTGRPGELFF. CDR3 coding DNA: TGTGCCAGCAGCCTCCGGACAGGGCGGCCCGGGGAGCTGTTTTTT.

This clone has more than one count but fewer than ten. The chain recombines TRBV29-1 with TRBJ2-1; D is possibly TRBD1 (7 bases). The V gene's germline CDR1 is SQVTM and CDR2 ANQGSEA. There are 12 residues in the CDR3. The germline V and J ends were trimmed by 4 bases and 12 bases, with 16 bases remaining between them. The CDR3 DNA is TGCAGCGTTGGGCAGGGGGGTGCAGTGCAGTTCTTC. Its translation: CSVGQGGAVQFF.

The gene calls are TRBV5-1 and TRBJ2-4; 11 positions agree with TRBD1. CDR3 length: 15 residues. Unmatched junction bases numbered 4, after V lost 0 bases and J lost 8 bases. Per the germline V gene, CDR1 is SGHRS and CDR2 is YFSETQ. This chain's CDR3 is CASSLDGTGGDIQYF. For the CDR3, the DNA is TGCGCCAGCAGCTTGGACGGGACAGGGGGAGACATTCAGTACTTC.

The chain carries TRBV9 and TRBJ2-1, with TRBD2 matching over 10 bases. After removal of 1 base from V and 6 bases from J, the junction contained 10 bases not matched to a gene. Germline values: CDR1 SGDLS, CDR2 YYNGEE. The CDR3 loop spans 17 amino acids. CDR3 loop: CASSVTVGAGGRNEQFF. The CDR3 DNA sequence: TGTGCCAGCAGCGTAACTGTAGGAGCGGGAGGGCGCAATGAGCAGTTCTTC. The entire variable domain, with the rest obtained from reference TRBV9 and TRBJ2-1, is as follows: DSGVTQTPKHLITATGQRVTLRCSPRSGDLSVYWYQQSLDQGLQFLIQYYNGEERAKGNILERFSAQQFPDLHSELNLSSLELGDSALYFCASSVTVGAGGRNEQFFGPGTRLTVL.

The table lists this clone with a count of one. The V gene is TRBV5-1, the J gene TRBJ2-7, with 12 nucleotides matching TRBD2. Per germline, CDR1 SGHRS and CDR2 YFSETQ. This CDR3 is 15 amino acids long. V shed 4 bases and J 3 bases; nucleotides not matched to a gene: 5. The DNA for the CDR3 is TGCGCCAGCAGCCGGACTAGCGGGACCAACTACGAGCAGTACTTC. Translation: CASSRTSGTNYEQYF. Full variable domain (rest looked up from reference TRBV5-1 and TRBJ2-7): KAGVTQTPRYLIKTRGQQVTLSCSPISGHRSVSWYQQTPGQGLQFLFEYFSETQRNKGNFPGRFSGRQFSNSRSEMNVSTLELGDSALYLCASSRTSGTNYEQYFGPGTRLTVT.

The chain combines TRBV2 with TRBJ2-3; 8 bases are a match to TRBD2. J lost 1 base, V lost 10 bases, and 7 bases had no gene match. This CDR3 has 14 amino acids. From germline, CDR1 is SNHLY and CDR2 FYNNEI. This CDR3 reads CAILAGQRTDTQYF. CDR3 in DNA: TGTGCCATTCTAGCGGGCCAGCGCACAGATACGCAGTATTTT.

This chain connects TRBV7-9 to TRBJ2-2; 7 bases line up with TRBD1. Per germline, CDR1 SEHNR and CDR2 FQNEAQ (reference sequence). V was pared by 5 bases and J by 2 bases, with 5 bases of the junction left unmatched. The CDR3 is 15 residues long. CDR3: CASSTGQINTGELFF. The CDR3 DNA sequence: TGTGCCAGCAGCACGGGACAGATTAACACCGGGGAGCTGTTTTTT.

This clone was seen a few times. The gene calls are TRBV28 and TRBJ1-4; TRBD1 matches 10 bases. The CDR3 contains 16 residues. Trimming removed 3 bases from V and 5 bases from J; junction bases left unmatched: 6. Germline assignment: CDR1 MDHEN and CDR2 SYDVKM. The CDR3 sequence: CASSFLGDRGNEKLFF. DNA for the CDR3: TGTGCCAGCAGTTTTCTAGGGGACAGGGGAAATGAAAAACTGTTTTTT.

The chain is built from TRBV5-1 and TRBJ2-5; weak D call: TRBD2 (6 bases). V lost 7 bases to trimming and J lost 4 bases, with 17 bases between them. The CDR3 is 14 amino acids. Germline V gene data show CDR1 as SGHRS and CDR2 as YFSETQ. DNA of the CDR3: TGCGCCAGCGGCGGGACTTTAGCTGGAGAGACCCAGTACTTC. Its protein is CASGGTLAGETQYF.

The chain couples TRBV5-1 to TRBJ2-1; TRBD1 is a possible D gene (6 bases). The CDR3 has 15 amino acids. Germline CDR1 reads SGHRS; CDR2 reads YFSETQ. V was cut by 0 bases and J by 2 bases, with 9 bases left in between. DNA for the CDR3: TGCGCCAGCAGCTTGGCTCCAGGGGCCTACAATGAGCAGTTCTTC. Its translation is CASSLAPGAYNEQFF.

This clone was counted a single time. V and J are TRBV6-5 and TRBJ2-5, with 7 nucleotides matching TRBD1. J gave up 2 bases and V 8 bases, and 5 bases lay outside the gene matches. This CDR3 comprises 13 residues. From germline, CDR1 is MNHEY and CDR2 SVGAGI. CDR3 sequence: CASRWDSQETQYF. DNA for the CDR3: TGTGCCAGCCGCTGGGACAGTCAAGAGACCCAGTACTTC.

The chain carries TRBV5-1 and TRBJ1-4, with TRBD1 matching 7 bases. CDR1 and CDR2 (germline): SGHRS, YFSETQ. The ends lost 1 base at V and 7 bases at J; junction bases unmatched: 4. This CDR3 is 14 amino acids long. The chain's CDR3 is CASSLTGVREKLFF. The CDR3 nucleotides read TGCGCCAGCAGCTTGACAGGGGTCCGTGAAAAACTGTTTTTT.

The table lists this clone with a few counts. The chain recombines TRBV7-2 with TRBJ1-2; maybe TRBD1 (6 bases). CDR1 is SGHTA, CDR2 FQGNSA, per germline. The CDR3 spans 12 residues. The V end was cut by 7 bases, the J end by 13 bases, with 19 bases between. Here the CDR3 reads CASIRGGASSTF. The CDR3 DNA follows: TGTGCCAGCATCCGGGGGGGCGCATCCTCCACCTTC.

This clone came up many times. V gene TRBV6-5 combines with J gene TRBJ2-1; 7 bases agree with TRBD2. Germline values: CDR1 MNHEY, CDR2 SVGAGI. With V trimmed by 3 bases and J by 4 bases, 9 bases remained unmatched. This CDR3 is 16 amino acids long. The CDR3 DNA reads as TGTGCCAGCAGTTATCCTCGAGCGGGGCATTACAATGAGCAGTTCTTC. It encodes CASSYPRAGHYNEQFF.